Below, 26 T cell receptor beta chains from the same sample are listed, as sequenced in a study of T cells in Graves' hyperthyroidism and ophthalmopathy. RNA transcripts gave rise to amplified TCR beta CDR3 regions. HTBI primers were employed in a first-round RT-PCR of the TCR CDR3. Via MiXCR, TCRdb re-called the multiplex PCR reads, giving one row per CDR3 protein. The sample contains a few hundred thousand distinct CDR3 sequences, 18% of which appear only once. Sample: blood. These receptors all come from a man aged 18 to 29 with Graves' ophthalmopathy.

The V gene is TRBV6-1, the J gene TRBJ2-1; D is undetermined. V was pared by 6 bases and J by 5 bases, with 20 bases between. This CDR3 is built from 16 residues. Germline V lookup: CDR1 MNHNS, CDR2 SASEGT. The CDR3 protein is CASSQDSFLADNEQFF. The CDR3 coding sequence is TGTGCCAGCAGCCAAGACTCATTCCTTGCGGACAATGAGCAGTTCTTC.

This clonotype was picked up a small number of times. V is TRBV27 and J is TRBJ1-2; D unclear. CDR1 is MNHEY, CDR2 SMNVEV, per germline (reference sequence). V was pared by 3 bases and J by 4 bases, with 6 bases between. The CDR3 is made up of 12 amino acids. In nucleotides, the CDR3 is TGTGCCAGCAGTTTCCGTGGCTATGGCTACACCTTC. Translated, it gives CASSFRGYGYTF.

This clonotype was detected ten times or more. V is TRBV29-1 and J is TRBJ1-5; D not certain. CDR1 and CDR2 (germline): SQVTM, ANQGSEA. V lost 4 bases to trimming and J lost 1 base, with 8 bases between them. CDR3 length: 13 amino acids. The CDR3 loop is CSVAVTSNQPQHF. The CDR3 DNA follows: TGCAGCGTTGCTGTGACCAGCAATCAGCCCCAGCATTTT.

There are many counts of this clonotype. CDR3 sequence reads: CASTITSQPQHF. In nucleotides, the CDR3 is TGTGCCAGCACCATCACCAGTCAGCCCCAGCATTTT. The V call is TRBV6-1, the J call TRBJ1-5, with D unclear. V dropped 7 bases and J dropped 6 bases, with 10 bases sitting between them. The CDR3 runs to 12 residues. Per germline, CDR1 MNHNS and CDR2 SASEGT.

A few counts support this clonotype. The V call is TRBV9, the J call TRBJ2-1, with D hard to call. Per germline, CDR1 SGDLS and CDR2 YYNGEE. V was clipped by 4 bases and J by 0 bases, with 14 bases between them. The CDR3 consists of 16 residues. DNA of the CDR3: TGTGCCAGCAGCCCCCAGGCAGGAAGCTCCTACAATGAGCAGTTCTTC. Protein: CASSPQAGSSYNEQFF.

Points on this clonotype: A much larger clone lies a single base off, so this may be a read error. The genes are TRBV5-1 and TRBJ2-1, with D maybe TRBD2 (5 bases). The CDR3 runs to 15 residues. CDR1 is SGHRS, CDR2 YFSETQ, per germline. The germline V and J ends were trimmed by 4 bases and 6 bases, with 17 bases remaining between them. CDR3 in amino acids: CASSLSGSRSNEQFF. In DNA form, the CDR3 reads TGCGCCAGCAGCCTGTCGGGGTCGAGGTCCAATGAGCAGTTCTTC.

This sequence joins TRBV3-1 and TRBJ2-4; 10 positions match TRBD1. J lost 7 bases, V lost 3 bases, and 3 bases had no gene match. The CDR3 is 14 residues long. Germline loops: CDR1 LGHDT, CDR2 YNNKEL (reference sequence). CDR3 sequence: CASSQTGGGNIQYF. For the CDR3, the DNA is TGTGCCAGCAGCCAGACAGGGGGCGGGAACATTCAGTACTTC.

At least ten counts were recorded for this clonotype. The chain has TRBV20-1 and TRBJ1-1; no firm D call. Per the germline V gene, CDR1 is DFQATT and CDR2 is SNEGSKA (reference sequence). Trimming took off 0 bases at V and 4 bases at J, with 9 bases between the two ends. The CDR3 is 13 residues long. CDR3 DNA: TGCAGTGCTAGAGATGCGGTGAGCACTGAAGCTTTCTTT. Its translation is CSARDAVSTEAFF.

This clonotype appeared many times. The J gene is TRBJ2-7, the V gene TRBV2; D not certain. V lost 8 bases and J lost 2, with 10 bases in between. The germline CDR1 and CDR2 sequences are SNHLY and FYNNEI. This CDR3 spans 12 amino acids. CDR3 DNA: TGTGCCAGCTCGGACCAACCCTACGAGCAGTACTTC. Translated, it gives CASSDQPYEQYF.

This clonotype has more than one count but fewer than ten. The rearrangement uses TRBV4-2 and TRBJ1-6, with a possible D match to TRBD1 (5 bases). The CDR3 totals 15 residues. Trimming took 1 base from V and 6 from J, leaving 10 bases between them. The germline V gene encodes CDR1 LGHNA and CDR2 YNFKEQ. The CDR3 protein is CASSQAAGGNSPLHF. The CDR3 region has the DNA TGTGCCAGCAGCCAAGCCGCGGGGGGTAATTCACCCCTCCACTTT.

The chain joins TRBV4-2 to TRBJ2-3, with 8 bases fitting TRBD2. V was pared by 1 base and J by 1 base, with 1 base of the junction left unmatched. The CDR3 runs 15 residues. CDR1 and CDR2 (germline): LGHNA, YNFKEQ. The CDR3 DNA is TGTGCCAGCAGCCAAGGTAGCGGGGGCACAGATACGCAGTATTTT. This encodes CASSQGSGGTDTQYF.

The chain combines TRBV18 with TRBJ2-1; perhaps D is TRBD1 or TRBD2 (5 bases each). Germline values: CDR1 KGHSH, CDR2 LQKENI. Deletions cut 6 bases from V and 0 bases from J, with 18 bases between. The CDR3 is 17 amino acids. CDR3: CASSFTGDLSSYNEQFF. CDR3 bases: TGTGCCAGCTCCTTTACCGGGGACCTTAGCTCCTACAATGAGCAGTTCTTC.

The table lists this clonotype with a few counts. The rearrangement joins TRBV18 to TRBJ2-7; possibly TRBD1 for D (5 bases). Germline V CDR1 and CDR2: KGHSH, LQKENI. V lost 3 bases and J 3 bases, leaving 12 bases between the germline ends. The length of the CDR3 is 14 residues. The CDR3 sequence: CASSPSQGIYEQYF. The CDR3 DNA is TGTGCCAGCTCACCGTCGCAGGGAATCTACGAGCAGTACTTC.

The gene calls are TRBV20-1 and TRBJ2-3; 8 bases fit TRBD2. Germline loops: CDR1 DFQATT, CDR2 SNEGSKA (reference sequence). V lost 5 bases, J lost 4 bases, and 11 bases stayed unmatched. The CDR3 runs to 15 residues. The CDR3 DNA reads as TGCAGTGCTCCCTGGGGGCGGGGGGTCTCAGATACGCAGTATTTT. Translation: CSAPWGRGVSDTQYF.

At least ten counts were recorded for this clonotype. The gene calls are TRBV20-1 and TRBJ2-3; no firm D call. V was trimmed by 1 base and J by 2 bases, leaving 10 bases between them. The CDR3 contains 14 residues. CDR1 is DFQATT and CDR2 is SNEGSKA in the germline V gene (reference sequence). CDR3 amino acids: CSARGRAFTDTQYF. CDR3 nucleotide sequence: TGCAGTGCTAGAGGCCGAGCCTTCACAGATACGCAGTATTTT.

The V call is TRBV29-1, the J call TRBJ1-2; 8 bases line up with TRBD1. The V and J ends lost 8 bases and 3 bases, in that order; junction bases with no gene match: 5. Germline-derived CDR1 and CDR2 are SQVTM and ANQGSEA. The length of the CDR3 is 12 residues. This CDR3 reads CSTWTGYYGYTF. As DNA, the CDR3 is TGCAGCACATGGACAGGGTACTATGGCTACACCTTC.

This clonotype was counted at least ten times. The chain recombines TRBV7-8 with TRBJ2-7; weak D call: TRBD1 (6 bases). CDR3 size: 14 residues. V was clipped by 1 base and J by 4 bases, with 11 bases between them. CDR1 and CDR2 from the germline V gene are SGHVS and FQNEAQ. The CDR3 bases are TGTGCCAGCAGCTTAGACAGGGTCAGATACGAGCAGTACTTC. Its protein product is CASSLDRVRYEQYF.

This clonotype was seen repeatedly, ten times or more. V gene TRBV6-6 combines with J gene TRBJ1-2; weak D call: TRBD1 (5 bases). CDR1 and CDR2 from the germline V gene are MNHNY and SVGAGI (reference sequence). Trimming left V 3 bases short and J 3 bases short, with 11 bases between. The CDR3 spans 14 residues. CDR3 DNA: TGTGCCAGCAGTTATTCGGGGGAGGACTATGGCTACACCTTC. Translating gives CASSYSGEDYGYTF.

This clonotype was picked up many times. The genes are TRBV11-2 and TRBJ1-2; no clear D gene. With 1 base removed from V and 4 bases from J, the gap between germline ends came to 7 bases. This CDR3 is built from 13 residues. Germline lookup yields CDR1 SGHAT and CDR2 FQNNGV. The CDR3 protein is CASSLVQVYGYTF. The CDR3 nucleotides read TGTGCCAGCAGCTTAGTGCAGGTCTATGGCTACACCTTC.

This clonotype came up many times. The chain couples TRBV5-8 to TRBJ2-3; the D is unclear. Trimming stripped 5 bases from V and 4 bases from J, with 11 bases between. Germline loops: CDR1 SGHTS, CDR2 YDEGEE. The CDR3 covers 13 residues. CDR3 bases: TGTGCCAGCAGGCTCCCCGCGTCAGATACGCAGTATTTT. Translating it yields CASRLPASDTQYF.

This clonotype has ten or more counts. CDR3 protein: CASSPRGSGKNTQYF. The CDR3 nucleotides read TGTGCCAGCAGCCCTAGGGGTAGCGGGAAAAATACGCAGTATTTT. This rearrangement joins TRBV28 to TRBJ2-3; 8 nucleotides agree with TRBD2. The germline V gene has CDR1 MDHEN and CDR2 SYDVKM. CDR3 length: 15 amino acids. J was trimmed by 7 bases and V by 6 bases; bases with no gene match: 12.

This clonotype has a count of ten or more. The gene calls are TRBV2 and TRBJ1-2; D remains unclear. This CDR3 is 12 amino acids long. The V and J ends lost 4 bases and 8 bases respectively, with 11 bases between them. Germline loops: CDR1 SNHLY, CDR2 FYNNEI. The CDR3 nucleotides read TGTGCCAGCAGTGGAACCCTGGGGGGCTACACCTTC. Translation: CASSGTLGGYTF. Supplemented by reference TRBV2 and TRBJ1-2, the full variable domain reads EPEVTQTPSHQVTQMGQEVILRCVPISNHLYFYWYRQILGQKVEFLVSFYNNEISEKSEIFDDQFSVERPDGSNFTLKIRSTKLEDSAMYFCASSGTLGGYTFGSGTRLTVV.

This clonotype was counted ten times or more. The chain combines TRBV7-2 with TRBJ1-5, with TRBD1 matching 7 bases. CDR1 is SGHTA, CDR2 FQGNSA, per germline. This CDR3 comprises 13 residues. The V gene end was trimmed by 4 bases and the J gene end by 9 bases; junction bases not matched to a gene: 6. The chain's CDR3 is CASSYDRESPQHF. The CDR3 bases are TGTGCCAGCAGCTACGACAGGGAGTCGCCCCAGCATTTT.

This clonotype was found a few times. V usage is TRBV6-1 and J usage is TRBJ2-7; possibly TRBD2 for D (5 bases). The CDR3 length is 15 residues. V was cut by 1 base and J by 4 bases, with 14 bases left in between. In germline, CDR1 is MNHNS, CDR2 SASEGT. The chain's CDR3 is CASSEGVGSSYEQYF. In DNA form, the CDR3 reads TGTGCCAGCAGTGAAGGGGTAGGGAGTAGTTACGAGCAGTACTTC.

The chain employs TRBV4-1 and TRBJ2-3; D possibly uses TRBD1 or TRBD2 (7 bases each). The CDR3 is 18 amino acids. Trimming shortened V by 4 bases and J by 0 bases, and 20 bases separated the two germline ends. From germline, CDR1 is MGHRA and CDR2 YSYEKL. CDR3 nucleotide sequence: TGCGCCAGCAGCCCCCTGGCAGGGGGGGTACCAAGCACAGATACGCAGTATTTT. Its protein product is CASSPLAGGVPSTDTQYF.

This clonotype was observed a handful of times. This may be a read error: a much more frequent sequence differs by one nucleotide. This chain joins TRBV11-2 and TRBJ1-2; TRBD1 matches 7 bases. The CDR3 loop spans 15 amino acids. Germline loops: CDR1 SGHAT, CDR2 FQNNGV. The junction had 17 bases not matched to a gene; V was cut back by 4 bases and J by 12 bases. CDR3: CASSSTGKVSGGHTF. The CDR3, as DNA: TGTGCCAGCAGCTCGACAGGGAAGGTGTCGGGAGGCCACACCTTC.